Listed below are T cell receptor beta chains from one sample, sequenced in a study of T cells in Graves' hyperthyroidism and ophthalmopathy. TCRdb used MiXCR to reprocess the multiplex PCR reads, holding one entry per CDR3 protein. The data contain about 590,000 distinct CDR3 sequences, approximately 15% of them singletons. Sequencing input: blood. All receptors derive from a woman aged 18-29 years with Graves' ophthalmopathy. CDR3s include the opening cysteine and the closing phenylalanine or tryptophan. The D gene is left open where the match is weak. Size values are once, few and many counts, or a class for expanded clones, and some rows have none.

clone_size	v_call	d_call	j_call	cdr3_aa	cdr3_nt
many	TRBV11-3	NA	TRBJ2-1	CASSLPRGRISYNEQFF	TGTGCCAGCAGCTTACCCAGGGGCCGCATCTCCTACAATGAGCAGTTCTTC
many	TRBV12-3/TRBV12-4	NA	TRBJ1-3	CASRPDHGTGNTIYF	TGTGCCAGCAGGCCCGATCATGGGACTGGAAACACCATATATTTT
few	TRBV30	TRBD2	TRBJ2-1	CAWSGLPTTSGSLNEQFF	TGTGCCTGGAGTGGTCTCCCCACCACTAGCGGGAGTTTGAATGAGCAGTTCTTC
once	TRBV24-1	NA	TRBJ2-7	CATRREVYEQYF	TGTGCCACCCGGAGAGAGGTTTACGAGCAGTACTTC
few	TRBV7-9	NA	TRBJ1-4	CASSPRQAMNEKLFF	TGTGCCAGCAGCCCCCGACAGGCTATGAATGAAAAACTGTTTTTT
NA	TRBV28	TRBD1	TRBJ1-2	CASSSPLGGGSYGYTF	TGTGCCAGCAGTTCCCCCTTAGGGGGCGGGAGCTATGGCTACACCTTC
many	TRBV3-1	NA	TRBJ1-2	CASSQGTDYGYTF	TGTGCCAGCAGCCAAGGGACCGACTATGGCTACACCTTC
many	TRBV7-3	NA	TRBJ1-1	CASSLGQQATEAFF	TGTGCCAGCAGCTTAGGGCAACAGGCCACTGAAGCTTTCTTT
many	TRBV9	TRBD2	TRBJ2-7	CASSVELAGGMDEQYF	TGTGCCAGCAGCGTAGAACTAGCGGGAGGAATGGACGAGCAGTACTTC
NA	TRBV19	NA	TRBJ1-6	CASSSFTGLRSPLHF	TGTGCCAGTAGCAGTTTTACAGGGTTACGTTCACCCCTCCACTTT
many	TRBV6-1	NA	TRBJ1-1	CASSYRGLGTEAFF	TGTGCCAGCAGTTATCGGGGGCTGGGCACTGAAGCTTTCTTT
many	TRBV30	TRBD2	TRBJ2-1	CAWGSGTAYNEQFF	TGTGCCTGGGGTAGCGGGACCGCCTACAATGAGCAGTTCTTC
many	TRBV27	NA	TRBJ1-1	CASSRGRNTEAFF	TGTGCCAGCAGTCGGGGGCGGAACACTGAAGCTTTCTTT
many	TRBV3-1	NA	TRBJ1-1	CASSQGRDGALWAFF	TGTGCCAGCAGCCAAGGCCGGGACGGCGCTTTGTGGGCTTTCTTT
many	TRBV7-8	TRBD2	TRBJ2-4	CASSLEGGPTNIQYF	TGTGCCAGCAGCTTAGAGGGAGGGCCTACGAACATTCAGTACTTC
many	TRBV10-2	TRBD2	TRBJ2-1	CASTLTSGRLGEQFF	TGCGCCAGCACCCTAACTAGCGGGAGGCTGGGTGAGCAGTTCTTC
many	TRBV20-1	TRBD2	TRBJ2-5	CSRNIAGRETQYF	TGCAGCCGTAATATAGCGGGACGAGAGACCCAGTACTTC
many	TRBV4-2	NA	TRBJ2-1	CASSQEGQTSYNEQFF	TGTGCCAGCAGCCAAGAAGGACAGACCTCCTACAATGAGCAGTTCTTC
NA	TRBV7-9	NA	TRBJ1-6	CASSLAQGTNSPLHF	TGTGCCAGCAGCTTAGCACAGGGCACTAATTCACCCCTCCACTTT
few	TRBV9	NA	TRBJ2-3	CASSVGSSGTDTQYF	TGTGCCAGCAGCGTAGGTTCTTCTGGCACAGATACGCAGTATTTT
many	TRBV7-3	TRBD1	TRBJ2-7	CASSLGDRGHEQYF	TGTGCCAGCAGCTTAGGGGACAGGGGTCACGAGCAGTACTTC
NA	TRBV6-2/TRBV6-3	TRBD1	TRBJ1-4	CASSNREGANEKLFF	TGTGCCAGCAGTAACAGAGAGGGGGCAAATGAAAAACTGTTTTTT
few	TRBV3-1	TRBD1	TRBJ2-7	CASRANWDSSYEQYF	TGTGCCAGCAGAGCGAACTGGGACAGCTCCTACGAGCAGTACTTC
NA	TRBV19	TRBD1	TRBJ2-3	CATSSDRAADTQYF	TGTGCCACCTCCTCGGACAGGGCAGCAGATACGCAGTATTTT
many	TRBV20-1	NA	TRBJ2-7	CSARIRAEQYF	TGCAGTGCTAGGATTAGGGCCGAGCAGTACTTC
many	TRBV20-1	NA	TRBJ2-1	CSAPRDGGRYNEQFF	TGCAGTGCCCCGCGGGATGGAGGGAGGTACAATGAGCAGTTCTTC
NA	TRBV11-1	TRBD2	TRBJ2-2	CASSLVTSGSAAGELFF	TGTGCCAGCAGCTTAGTTACTAGCGGGAGCGCGGCCGGGGAGCTGTTTTTT
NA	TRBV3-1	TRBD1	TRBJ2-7	CASSQGGQGNPPSYEQYF	TGTGCCAGCAGCCAAGGGGGACAGGGAAACCCCCCCTCCTACGAGCAGTACTTC
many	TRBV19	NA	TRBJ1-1	CASSASVNTEAFF	TGTGCCAGCAGTGCAAGTGTCAACACTGAAGCTTTCTTT
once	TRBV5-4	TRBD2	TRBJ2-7	CASSSPGRDYEQYF	TGTGCCAGCAGCTCCCCCGGGAGGGACTACGAGCAGTACTTC
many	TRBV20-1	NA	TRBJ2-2	CSAWDGSNGELFF	TGCAGTGCTTGGGACGGGTCTAACGGGGAGCTGTTTTTT
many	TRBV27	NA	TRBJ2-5	CASSLDVRGRETQYF	TGTGCCAGCAGTTTGGATGTTAGAGGGCGGGAGACCCAGTACTTC
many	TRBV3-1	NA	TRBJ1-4	CASAARTGLNEKLFF	TGTGCCAGCGCCGCGAGGACCGGACTTAATGAAAAACTGTTTTTT
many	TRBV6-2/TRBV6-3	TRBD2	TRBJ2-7	CASSYSSHRIAGGGYEQYF	TGTGCCAGCAGTTACTCGAGTCACCGCATAGCGGGAGGTGGATACGAGCAGTACTTC
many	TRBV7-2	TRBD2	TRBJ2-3	CASSPGLATTDTQYF	TGTGCCAGCAGCCCGGGACTAGCGACGACAGATACGCAGTATTTT
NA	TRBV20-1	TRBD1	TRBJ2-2	CSAPGQENTGELFF	TGCAGTGCACCGGGACAGGAGAACACCGGGGAGCTGTTTTTT
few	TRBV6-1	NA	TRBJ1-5	CASRPGHATRDSNQPQHF	TGTGCCAGCCGACCGGGACACGCCACACGAGATAGCAATCAGCCCCAGCATTTT
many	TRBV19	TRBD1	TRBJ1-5	CATQWVADRDGQPQHF	TGTGCCACCCAATGGGTTGCCGACAGGGACGGGCAGCCCCAGCATTTT
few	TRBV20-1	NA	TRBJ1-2	CSAGDYGYTF	TGCAGTGCAGGGGATTATGGCTACACCTTC